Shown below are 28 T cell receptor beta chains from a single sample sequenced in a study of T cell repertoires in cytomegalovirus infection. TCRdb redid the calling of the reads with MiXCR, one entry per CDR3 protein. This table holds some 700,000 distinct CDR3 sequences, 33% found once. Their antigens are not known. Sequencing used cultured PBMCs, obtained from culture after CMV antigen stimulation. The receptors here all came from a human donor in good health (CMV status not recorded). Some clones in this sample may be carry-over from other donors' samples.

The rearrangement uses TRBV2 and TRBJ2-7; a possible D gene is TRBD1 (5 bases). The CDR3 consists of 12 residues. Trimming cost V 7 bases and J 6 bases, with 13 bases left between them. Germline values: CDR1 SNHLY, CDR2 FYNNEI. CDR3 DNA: TGTGCCAGCACAGGGTTAACGGGCGAGCAGTACTTC. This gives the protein CASTGLTGEQYF.

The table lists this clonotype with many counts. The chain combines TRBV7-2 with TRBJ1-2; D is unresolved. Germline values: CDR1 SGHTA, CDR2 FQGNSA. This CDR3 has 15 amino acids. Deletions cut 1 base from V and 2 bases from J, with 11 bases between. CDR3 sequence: CASSLEVRRNYGYTF. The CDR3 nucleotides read TGTGCCAGCAGCTTAGAGGTCAGAAGAAACTATGGCTACACCTTC.

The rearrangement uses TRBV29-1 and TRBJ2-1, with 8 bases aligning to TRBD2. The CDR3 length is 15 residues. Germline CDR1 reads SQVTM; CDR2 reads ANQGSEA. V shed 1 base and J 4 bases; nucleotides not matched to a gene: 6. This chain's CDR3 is CSVEVGSGVYNEQFF. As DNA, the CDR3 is TGCAGCGTTGAAGTCGGTAGCGGGGTATACAATGAGCAGTTCTTC.

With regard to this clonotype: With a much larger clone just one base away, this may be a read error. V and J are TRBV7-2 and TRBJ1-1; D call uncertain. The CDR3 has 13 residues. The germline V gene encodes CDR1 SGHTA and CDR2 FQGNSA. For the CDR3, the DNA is TGTGCCAGCAGCTTAGTCTGGAACACTGAAGCTTACTTT. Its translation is CASSLVWNTEAYF.

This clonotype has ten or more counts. The CDR3 DNA reads as TGTGCCAGCACCAGGGGCAATCAGCCCCAGCATTTT. It codes for CASTRGNQPQHF. The chain uses TRBV12-3 or TRBV12-4 and TRBJ1-5, with TRBD1 as a possible D gene (5 bases). CDR3 length equals 12 residues. V was shortened by 7 bases and J by 2 bases, with 6 bases between the two germline ends.

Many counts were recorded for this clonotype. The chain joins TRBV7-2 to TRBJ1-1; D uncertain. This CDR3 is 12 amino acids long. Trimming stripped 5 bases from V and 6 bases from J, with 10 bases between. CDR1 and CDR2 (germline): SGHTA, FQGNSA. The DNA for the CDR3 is TGTGCCAGCAGCCCCCCCAAGCCTGAAGCTTTCTTT. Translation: CASSPPKPEAFF.

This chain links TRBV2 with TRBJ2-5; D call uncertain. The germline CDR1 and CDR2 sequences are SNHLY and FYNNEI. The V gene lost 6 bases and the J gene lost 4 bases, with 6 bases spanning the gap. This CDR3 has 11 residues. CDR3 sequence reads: CASSDVETQYF. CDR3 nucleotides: TGTGCCAGCAGCGATGTAGAGACCCAGTACTTC.

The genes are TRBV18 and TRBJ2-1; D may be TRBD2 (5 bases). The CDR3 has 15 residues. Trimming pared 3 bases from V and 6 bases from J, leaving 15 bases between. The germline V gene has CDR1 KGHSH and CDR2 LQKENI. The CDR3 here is CASSPVGEGGNEQFF. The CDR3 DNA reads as TGTGCCAGCTCACCGGTCGGAGAGGGTGGCAATGAGCAGTTCTTC.

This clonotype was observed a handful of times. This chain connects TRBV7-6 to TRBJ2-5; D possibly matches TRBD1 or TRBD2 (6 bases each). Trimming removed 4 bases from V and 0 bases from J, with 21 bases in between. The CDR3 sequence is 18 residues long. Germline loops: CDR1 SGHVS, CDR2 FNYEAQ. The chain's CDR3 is CASSSDQREGGYQETQYF. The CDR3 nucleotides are TGTGCCAGCAGCTCTGATCAGAGAGAGGGGGGATACCAAGAGACCCAGTACTTC. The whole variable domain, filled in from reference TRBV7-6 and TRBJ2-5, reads GAGVSQSPRYKVTKRGQDVALRCDPISGHVSLYWYRQALGQGPEFLTYFNYEAQQDKSGLPNDRFSAERPEGSISTLTIQRTEQRDSAMYRCASSSDQREGGYQETQYFGPGTRLLVL.

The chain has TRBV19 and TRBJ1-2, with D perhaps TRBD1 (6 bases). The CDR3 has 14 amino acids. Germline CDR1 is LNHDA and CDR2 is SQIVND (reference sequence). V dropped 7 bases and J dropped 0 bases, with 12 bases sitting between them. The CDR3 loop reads CASTRGLSNYGYTF. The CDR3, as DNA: TGTGCCAGTACCAGGGGCCTTTCTAACTATGGCTACACCTTC.

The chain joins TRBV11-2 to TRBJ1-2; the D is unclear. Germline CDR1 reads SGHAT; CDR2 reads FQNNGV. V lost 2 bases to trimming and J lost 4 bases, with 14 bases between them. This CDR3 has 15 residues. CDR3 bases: TGTGCCAGCAGCTTAATTGGCGAGTCCTTCTATGGCTACACCTTC. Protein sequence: CASSLIGESFYGYTF.

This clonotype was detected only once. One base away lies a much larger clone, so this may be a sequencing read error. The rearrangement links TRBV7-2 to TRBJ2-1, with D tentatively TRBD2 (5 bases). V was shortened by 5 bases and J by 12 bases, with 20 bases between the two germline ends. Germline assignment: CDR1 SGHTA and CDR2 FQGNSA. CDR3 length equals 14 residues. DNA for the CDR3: TGTGCCAGCAGCATAACCGGACGCCGGGATGGGCAGTTCTTC. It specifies CASSITGRRDGQFF.

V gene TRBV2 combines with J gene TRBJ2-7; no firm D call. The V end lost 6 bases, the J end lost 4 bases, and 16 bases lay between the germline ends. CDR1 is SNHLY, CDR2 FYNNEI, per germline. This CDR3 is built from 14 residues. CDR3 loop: CASSTYTGTYEQYF. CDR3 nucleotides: TGTGCCAGCAGCACATACACCGGCACTTACGAGCAGTACTTC.

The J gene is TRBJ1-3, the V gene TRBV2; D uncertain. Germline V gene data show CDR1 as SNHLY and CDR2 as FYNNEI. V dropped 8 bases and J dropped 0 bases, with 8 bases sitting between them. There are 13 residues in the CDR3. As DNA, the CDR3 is TGTGCCAGCCGAGAGAACTCTGGAAACACCATATATTTT. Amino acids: CASRENSGNTIYF.

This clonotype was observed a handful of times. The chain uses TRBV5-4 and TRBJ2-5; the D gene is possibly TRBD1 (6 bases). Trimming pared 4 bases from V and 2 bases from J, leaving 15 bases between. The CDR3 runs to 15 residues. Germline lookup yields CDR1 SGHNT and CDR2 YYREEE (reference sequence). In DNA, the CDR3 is TGTGCCAGCAGCCCGGATCGCGGACAGCAAGAGACCCAGTACTTC. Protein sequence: CASSPDRGQQETQYF.

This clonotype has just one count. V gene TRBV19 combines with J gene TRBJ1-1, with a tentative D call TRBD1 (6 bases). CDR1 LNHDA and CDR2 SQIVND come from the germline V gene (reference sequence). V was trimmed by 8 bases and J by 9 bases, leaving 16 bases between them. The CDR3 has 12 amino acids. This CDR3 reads CASSDSAVKAFF. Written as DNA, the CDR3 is TGTGCCAGTTCGGACAGCGCGGTTAAAGCTTTCTTT.

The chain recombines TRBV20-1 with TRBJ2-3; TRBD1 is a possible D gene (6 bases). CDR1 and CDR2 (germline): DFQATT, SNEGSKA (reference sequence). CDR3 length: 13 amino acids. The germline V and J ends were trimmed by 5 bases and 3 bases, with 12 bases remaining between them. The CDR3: CSAHRVETDTQYF. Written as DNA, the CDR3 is TGCAGTGCTCACAGGGTGGAAACAGATACGCAGTATTTT.

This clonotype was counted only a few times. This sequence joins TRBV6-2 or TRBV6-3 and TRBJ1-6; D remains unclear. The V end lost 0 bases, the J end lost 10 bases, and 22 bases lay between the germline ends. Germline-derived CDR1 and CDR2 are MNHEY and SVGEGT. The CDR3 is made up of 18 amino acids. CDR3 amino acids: CASSYSTIGSPGESPLHF. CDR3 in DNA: TGTGCCAGCAGTTACTCGACTATAGGATCACCTGGTGAATCACCCCTCCACTTT.

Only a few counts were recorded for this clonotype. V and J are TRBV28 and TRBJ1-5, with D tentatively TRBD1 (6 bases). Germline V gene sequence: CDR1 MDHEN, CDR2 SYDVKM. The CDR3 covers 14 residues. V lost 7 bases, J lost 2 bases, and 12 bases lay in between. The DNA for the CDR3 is TGTGCCAGCAAGGGGGGTTTTGGCAATCAGCCCCAGCATTTT. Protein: CASKGGFGNQPQHF.

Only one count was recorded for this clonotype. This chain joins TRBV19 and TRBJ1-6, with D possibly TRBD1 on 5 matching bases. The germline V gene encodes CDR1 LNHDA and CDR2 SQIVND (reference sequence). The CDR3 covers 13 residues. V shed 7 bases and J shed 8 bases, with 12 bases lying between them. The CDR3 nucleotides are TGTGCCAGTAAGGGGACGCCGGATTCACCCCTCCACTTT. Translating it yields CASKGTPDSPLHF. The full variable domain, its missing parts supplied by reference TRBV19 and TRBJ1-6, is DGGITQSPKYLFRKEGQNVTLSCEQNLNHDAMYWYRQDPGQGLRLIYYSQIVNDFQKGDIAEGYSVSREKKESFPLTVTSAQKNPTAFYLCASKGTPDSPLHFGNGTRLTVT.

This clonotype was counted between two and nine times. The CDR3 reads CASSRSRRGTDTQYF. DNA for the CDR3: TGTGCCAGCAGCCGGAGCAGACGGGGCACAGATACGCAGTATTTT. This chain joins TRBV7-2 and TRBJ2-3, with unresolved D. The germline V gene has CDR1 SGHTA and CDR2 FQGNSA. V lost 5 bases to trimming and J lost 1 base, with 13 bases between them. CDR3 size: 15 residues.

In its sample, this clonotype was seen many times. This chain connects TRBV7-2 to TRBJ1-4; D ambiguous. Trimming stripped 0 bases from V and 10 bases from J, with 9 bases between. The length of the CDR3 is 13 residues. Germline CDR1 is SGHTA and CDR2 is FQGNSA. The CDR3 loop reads CASSLAWSGKLFF. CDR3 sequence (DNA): TGTGCCAGCAGCTTAGCTTGGTCGGGAAAACTGTTTTTT. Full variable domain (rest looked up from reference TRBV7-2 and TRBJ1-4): GAGVSQSPSNKVTEKGKDVELRCDPISGHTALYWYRQSLGQGLEFLIYFQGNSAPDKSGLPSDRFSAERTGGSVSTLTIQRTQQEDSAVYLCASSLAWSGKLFFGSGTQLSVL.

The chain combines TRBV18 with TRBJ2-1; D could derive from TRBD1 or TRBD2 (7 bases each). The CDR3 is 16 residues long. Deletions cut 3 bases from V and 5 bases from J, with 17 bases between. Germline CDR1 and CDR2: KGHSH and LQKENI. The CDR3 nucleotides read TGTGCCAGCTCACCGAAGGGGGCGGGGGCAAACAATGAGCAGTTCTTC. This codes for CASSPKGAGANNEQFF.

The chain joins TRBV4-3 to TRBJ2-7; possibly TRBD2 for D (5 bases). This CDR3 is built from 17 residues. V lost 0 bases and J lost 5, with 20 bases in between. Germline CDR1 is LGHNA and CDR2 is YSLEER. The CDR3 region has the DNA TGCGCCAGCAGCCAAGATCAAGCCGGGGTCCCGCCGGACGAGCAGTACTTC. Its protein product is CASSQDQAGVPPDEQYF.

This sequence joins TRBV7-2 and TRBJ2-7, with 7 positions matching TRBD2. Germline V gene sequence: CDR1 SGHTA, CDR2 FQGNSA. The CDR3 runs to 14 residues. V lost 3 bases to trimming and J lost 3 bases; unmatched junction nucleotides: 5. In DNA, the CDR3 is TGTGCCAGCAGCTTCGCCGCGGGAGTCTACGAGCAGTACTTC. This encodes CASSFAAGVYEQYF. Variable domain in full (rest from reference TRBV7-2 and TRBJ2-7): GAGVSQSPSNKVTEKGKDVELRCDPISGHTALYWYRQSLGQGLEFLIYFQGNSAPDKSGLPSDRFSAERTGGSVSTLTIQRTQQEDSAVYLCASSFAAGVYEQYFGPGTRLTVT.

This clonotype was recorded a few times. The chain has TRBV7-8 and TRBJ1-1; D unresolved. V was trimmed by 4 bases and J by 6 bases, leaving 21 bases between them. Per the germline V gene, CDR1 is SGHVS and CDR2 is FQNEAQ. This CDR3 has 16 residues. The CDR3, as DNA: TGTGCCAGCAGCTCCCGAAATGGTCCCCACCCCCCTGAAGCTTTCTTT. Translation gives CASSSRNGPHPPEAFF.

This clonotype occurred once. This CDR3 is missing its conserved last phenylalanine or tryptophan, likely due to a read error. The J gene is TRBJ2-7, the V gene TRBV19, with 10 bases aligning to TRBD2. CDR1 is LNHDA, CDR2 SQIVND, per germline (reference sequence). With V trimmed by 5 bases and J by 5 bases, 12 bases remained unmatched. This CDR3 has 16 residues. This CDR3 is CASSPTFLAGADEQYC. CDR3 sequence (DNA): TGTGCCAGTAGTCCGACCTTCCTAGCGGGAGCCGACGAGCAGTACTGC.

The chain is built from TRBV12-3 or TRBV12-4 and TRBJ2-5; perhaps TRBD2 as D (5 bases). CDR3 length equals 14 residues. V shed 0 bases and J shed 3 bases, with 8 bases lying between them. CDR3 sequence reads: CASSLADFKETQYF. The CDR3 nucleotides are TGTGCCAGCAGTTTAGCGGACTTCAAAGAGACCCAGTACTTC.